These 12 T cell receptor beta chains were sequenced from one sample in a study of blood T cell repertoires in COVID-19. Assay: immunoSEQ multiplex PCR; the TCRdb copy retains only in-frame clones and omits some. The sample contains 90,000 to 150,000 clones, 85% of which appear only once. The sequenced sample was peripheral blood. All receptors derive from a man aged 80 or over with acute or convalescent COVID-19.

The chain has TRBV5-4 and TRBJ1-1, with D perhaps matching TRBD1 (5 bases). V dropped 5 bases and J dropped 6 bases, with 14 bases sitting between them. The CDR3 has 13 amino acids. Germline CDR1 is SGHNT and CDR2 is YYREEE (reference sequence). The CDR3, as DNA: TGTGCCAGCAGAACCCAGGGTCGTCCTGAAGCTTTCTTT. It encodes CASRTQGRPEAFF.

J is TRBJ1-1 and V is TRBV6-2 or TRBV6-3, with a possible D match to TRBD1 (5 bases). This CDR3 spans 12 amino acids. Between the trimmed V and J ends, which lost 1 base and 7 bases, there was a span of 7 bases. The germline gives CDR1 MNHEY, CDR2 SVGEGT. CDR3 sequence reads: CASSYWGDEAFF. The CDR3 nucleotides read TGTGCCAGCAGTTACTGGGGGGATGAAGCTTTCTTT.

This chain connects TRBV12-5 to TRBJ2-7; D might be TRBD2 (6 bases). In germline, CDR1 is LGHNT, CDR2 FRNRAP. This CDR3 has 15 residues. With 1 base removed from V and 3 bases from J, the gap between germline ends came to 13 bases. The CDR3 DNA is TGTGCTAGTGGTTTGGCCCCAGCGGGCATCTACGAGCAGTACTTC. As protein: CASGLAPAGIYEQYF.

V is TRBV5-4 and J is TRBJ2-7; tentatively, D is TRBD2 (6 bases). The CDR3 runs to 15 residues. The V and J ends lost 2 bases and 0 bases respectively, with 12 bases between them. CDR1 and CDR2 from the germline V gene are SGHNT and YYREEE (reference sequence). The CDR3 region is CASSLGGPSSYEQYF. Here the CDR3 DNA reads TGTGCCAGCAGCTTAGGAGGGCCGAGCTCCTACGAGCAGTACTTC.

As concerns this clone: Germline is not matched at one junction end, which may reflect a read error. The chain couples TRBV18 to TRBJ1-1, with D uncertain. Per germline, CDR1 KGHSH and CDR2 LQKENI. The CDR3 length is 13 residues. The CDR3 loop is CASSPRGNTEAFF. The CDR3, as DNA: TGTGCCAGCTCCCCACGCGGGAACACTGAAGCTTTCTTT.

This clone was observed a few times. V and J are TRBV5-1 and TRBJ1-6; no reliable D call. V lost 2 bases and J 7 bases, leaving 7 bases between the germline ends. The CDR3 is 13 residues long. Germline lookup yields CDR1 SGHRS and CDR2 YFSETQ. CDR3 sequence: CASSLAANSPLHF. The CDR3 DNA sequence: TGCGCCAGCAGCTTAGCAGCGAATTCACCCCTCCACTTT.

The rearrangement links TRBV5-6 to TRBJ1-1, with a tentative D call TRBD1 (5 bases). Germline V gives CDR1 SGHDT, CDR2 YYEEEE. V lost 5 bases, J lost 3 bases, and 11 bases lay in between. This CDR3 is 13 amino acids long. The CDR3 reads CASSSTDYTEAFF. CDR3 nucleotide sequence: TGTGCCAGCAGTTCGACAGACTACACTGAAGCTTTCTTT.

The sample holds one count of this clone. The chain links TRBV15 to TRBJ1-1, with a tentative D call TRBD1 (5 bases). The V gene lost 3 bases and the J gene lost 2 bases, with 7 bases spanning the gap. This CDR3 contains 13 residues. Germline V CDR1 and CDR2: LNHNV, YYDKDF (reference sequence). This CDR3 reads CATSRDTNTEAFF. CDR3 bases: TGTGCCACCAGCAGGGACACCAACACTGAAGCTTTCTTT. The full variable domain, in which reference TRBV15 and TRBJ1-1 provide the parts outside the CDR3, is DAMVIQNPRYQVTQFGKPVTLSCSQTLNHNVMYWYQQKSSQAPKLLFHYYDKDFNNEADTPDNFQSRRPNTSFCFLDIRSPGLGDTAMYLCATSRDTNTEAFFGQGTRLTVV.

V gene TRBV24-1 combines with J gene TRBJ2-3; maybe TRBD2 (6 bases). Germline V gives CDR1 KGHDR, CDR2 SFDVKD. With 5 bases removed from V and 2 bases from J, the gap between germline ends came to 16 bases. This CDR3 region has 16 residues. The CDR3 sequence: CATSGRAGPLTDTQYF. The CDR3 DNA is TGTGCCACCAGTGGTAGGGCGGGACCACTCACAGATACGCAGTATTTT.

The rearrangement joins TRBV10-1 to TRBJ2-7; the match to TRBD2 covers 12 bases. The CDR3 runs 18 residues. Germline lookup yields CDR1 WNHNN and CDR2 SYGVQD (reference sequence). V lost 3 bases and J lost 5; bases outside the gene matches: 14. For the CDR3, the DNA is TGCGCCAGCAGTGAAGGCCGTTTCTCTCGGACTAGCGGGGACGAGCAGTACTTC. It yields the protein CASSEGRFSRTSGDEQYF.

V is TRBV18 and J is TRBJ1-4; the D is unclear. The V end lost 3 bases, the J end lost 0 bases, and 11 bases lay between the germline ends. This CDR3 is 16 amino acids long. Germline CDR1 reads KGHSH; CDR2 reads LQKENI. CDR3 DNA sequence: TGTGCCAGCTCACCGAACATACAGTCAACTAATGAAAAACTGTTTTTT. Translation gives CASSPNIQSTNEKLFF. Full variable domain (outside the CDR3, taken from reference TRBV18 and TRBJ1-4): NAGVMQNPRHLVRRRGQEARLRCSPMKGHSHVYWYRQLPEEGLKFMVYLQKENIIDESGMPKERFSAEFPKEGPSILRIQQVVRGDSAAYFCASSPNIQSTNEKLFFGSGTQLSVL.

The chain has TRBV6-5 and TRBJ1-6, with TRBD1 matching 11 bases. The CDR3 covers 15 residues. In germline, CDR1 is MNHEY, CDR2 SVGAGI. V dropped 6 bases and J dropped 7; count of bases not matched to a gene: 5. CDR3 amino acids: CASSSRDRGNSPLHF. In nucleotides, the CDR3 is TGTGCCAGCAGCTCTCGGGACAGGGGGAATTCACCCCTCCACTTT.